These 6 T cell receptor beta chains were sequenced from one sample in a study of T cells in narcolepsy. Produced via immunoSEQ multiplex PCR; TCRdb's table is partial and in-frame only. The sample lists some 30,000 clones, under 85% occurring once. Sequenced input: memory (CD45RA-) CD4+ T cells from blood. These receptors all stem from a human donor in good health.

This clone appeared once. The chain combines TRBV7-6 with TRBJ1-2, with D possibly TRBD1 on 5 matching bases. The germline V gene encodes CDR1 SGHVS and CDR2 FNYEAQ. Trimming pared 5 bases from V and 8 bases from J, leaving 21 bases between. This CDR3 comprises 15 residues. The CDR3 DNA sequence: TGTGCCAGCAGCCCGCTTGCGGGGGGATATAGAGGCTACACCTTC. As protein: CASSPLAGGYRGYTF.

The V and J genes are TRBV19 and TRBJ2-5, with 7 bases lining up with TRBD2. V dropped 3 bases and J dropped 5; count of bases not matched to a gene: 12. The CDR3 loop spans 16 amino acids. CDR1 is LNHDA, CDR2 SQIVND, per germline (reference sequence). The CDR3 sequence is CASSISSGGIGETQYF. CDR3 coding DNA: TGTGCCAGTAGTATCTCTAGCGGTGGTATTGGGGAGACCCAGTACTTC.

J is TRBJ2-5 and V is TRBV5-1; the D gene is possibly TRBD2 (5 bases). Trimming stripped 1 base from V and 4 bases from J, with 8 bases between. CDR1 and CDR2 from the germline V gene are SGHRS and YFSETQ. The CDR3 has 13 amino acids. In DNA form, the CDR3 reads TGCGCCAGCAGCTTGCTAGGAGGAGAGACCCAGTACTTC. This encodes CASSLLGGETQYF.

This chain's CDR3 is CASAGDTEAFF. DNA for the CDR3: TGTGCCAGCGCAGGGGATACTGAAGCTTTCTTT. The rearrangement joins TRBV7-6 to TRBJ1-1; perhaps TRBD1 as D (6 bases). The CDR3 is 11 residues long. Germline CDR1 reads SGHVS; CDR2 reads FNYEAQ. The V end was cut by 8 bases, the J end by 5 bases, with 9 bases between.

The V gene is TRBV6-5, the J gene TRBJ2-3; TRBD2 might be the D (5 bases). With 0 bases removed from V and 2 bases from J, the gap between germline ends came to 6 bases. This CDR3 is built from 14 residues. CDR1 and CDR2 from the germline V gene are MNHEY and SVGAGI. The DNA for the CDR3 is TGTGCCAGCAGTTACTCGCGGGTCACAGATACGCAGTATTTT. Its protein product is CASSYSRVTDTQYF.

This chain uses TRBV2 with TRBJ2-7, with no clear D. V lost 5 bases, J lost 3 bases, and 5 bases lay in between. The CDR3 extends over 11 amino acids. CDR1 SNHLY and CDR2 FYNNEI come from the germline V gene. In DNA form, the CDR3 reads TGTGCCAGCAGTATGAACTACGAGCAGTACTTC. Protein sequence: CASSMNYEQYF.